Sequencing of this T cell receptor (beta chain) was carried out in a study of follicular helper T cells after annual influenza vaccination. Study-wide context: Across the 2013-2014, 2014-2015 and 2015-2016 vaccination seasons, some subjects were resampled.

This clone was observed a few times. The CDR3 spans 15 residues. Trimming at V came to 5 bases and at J to 8 bases, leaving 9 bases not matched to a gene. The V gene's germline CDR1 is KGHSH and CDR2 LQKENI. Assay used: immunoSEQ multiplex PCR; TCRdb lists only in-frame clones, some missing. The table shows approximately 880 clones, with around 83% occurring only once. The sample's time point: 2015-2016 season, pre-vaccination. The receptor was isolated from an adult who received the influenza vaccine. The chain combines TRBV18 with TRBJ1-6; 7 bases are a match to TRBD1. The source material was CXCR5+ CD38+ circulating T follicular helper cells from blood, sampled on the day of influenza vaccination. Sample subset: circulating Tfh, non-naive CD4+CXCR5+PD-1+ (ICOS+CD38+ or ICOS-CD38-). The CDR3 nucleotides are TGTGCCAGCTCATCACAGGGGACTTATTATTCACCCCTCCACTTT. It is translated as CASSSQGTYYSPLHF.